This is a list of T cell receptor beta chains from one sample in a study of blood T cell repertoires in COVID-19. The protocol was immunoSEQ multiplex PCR, while the TCRdb copy is restricted to in-frame clones and leaves out a portion. Of 280,000 or so clones listed, about 91% were seen once; the top ten hold around an eighth. Sequenced sample: peripheral blood. These receptors were taken from a woman in her sixties or seventies with acute or convalescent COVID-19. Each CDR3 is given with its conserved first and last residue. The D gene is left open where the match is weak. The size of a clone is reported for some rows only, either as once, few or many, or as a class for expanded clones.

V	D	size	J	DNA	CDR3
TRBV28	TRBD2	NA	TRBJ2-1	TGTGCCAGCCGGCCTCTAGCGGGAGGGTATGATGAGCAGTTCTTC	CASRPLAGGYDEQFF
TRBV6-5	NA	once	TRBJ1-1	TGTGCCAGCAGGGGCCTCATGAACACTGAAGCTTTCTTT	CASRGLMNTEAFF
TRBV19	TRBD1	NA	TRBJ1-5	TGTGCCAGTAGTCCCGGGGTCGGAGAGGGGGCGGGTCAGCCCCAGCATTTT	CASSPGVGEGAGQPQHF
TRBV5-1	NA	NA	TRBJ2-7	TGCGCCAGCAGCTTGGAGCCGGGAGAGTCCTACGAGCAGTACTTC	CASSLEPGESYEQYF
TRBV12-5	TRBD1	NA	TRBJ1-2	TGTGCTAGTGGCATACAGGGGTACATTGGCTACACCTTC	CASGIQGYIGYTF
TRBV6-5	TRBD2	NA	TRBJ2-7	TGTGCCAGCAGTTCAGCGGGACTAGCGGTGACCTACGAGCAGTACTTC	CASSSAGLAVTYEQYF
TRBV10-3	TRBD1	few	TRBJ1-4	TGTGCCATCAGTTCCTCCGGGACAGGAACAAATGAAAAACTGTTTTTT	CAISSSGTGTNEKLFF
TRBV2	TRBD1	NA	TRBJ1-2	TGTGCCAGCAGTCGAAGCCGACAGGGTTCCCACTCAAATGGCTACACCTTC	CASSRSRQGSHSNGYTF
TRBV30	NA	once	TRBJ2-7	TGTGCCTGGAGTGCAGGGGTCTACGAGCAGTACTTC	CAWSAGVYEQYF
TRBV28	NA	NA	TRBJ1-2	TGTGCCAGCAGTTTACCCAACGGAGTCTATGGCTACACCTTC	CASSLPNGVYGYTF
TRBV3-1/TRBV3-2	NA	NA	TRBJ1-2	TGTGCCAGCAGCCCTGGCGGAGGGGCAGGTGGCTACACCTTC	CASSPGGGAGGYTF
TRBV3-1/TRBV3-2	TRBD2	NA	TRBJ2-3	TGTGCCAGCAGCCTTCGGGTACGGGGAGGGGGCACAGATACGCAGTATTTT	CASSLRVRGGGTDTQYF
TRBV11-2	TRBD2	NA	TRBJ2-2	TGTGCCAGCAGCCCCATCGGACTAGCGGAGAACACCGGGGAGCTGTTTTTT	CASSPIGLAENTGELFF
TRBV10-3	TRBD1	NA	TRBJ2-2	TGTGCCATCAGTGAGTCGGGACAGGGAAACACCGGGGAGCTGTTTTTT	CAISESGQGNTGELFF
TRBV2	TRBD1	NA	TRBJ1-2	TGTGCCAGCAGACCGACAGGGGGCACTGGCTATGGCTACACCTTC	CASRPTGGTGYGYTF
TRBV30	NA	NA	TRBJ1-5	TGTGCCTGGAGTGTACAAGGGGCTCAGCCCCAGCATTTT	CAWSVQGAQPQHF
TRBV4-2	NA	NA	TRBJ1-6	TGTGCCAGCAGCCAATCTAGTTCGGTTAATTCACCCCTCCACTTT	CASSQSSSVNSPLHF
TRBV2	TRBD1	NA	TRBJ1-4	TGTGCCAGCAACTTCCGGACAGGTGAAAAACTGTTTTTT	CASNFRTGEKLFF
TRBV6-6	NA	NA	TRBJ2-3	TGTGCCAGCAGTTACTCAGCGCCGCGCGGCACAGATACGCAGTATTTT	CASSYSAPRGTDTQYF
TRBV7-9	NA	NA	TRBJ1-5	TGTGCCAGCAGCTTTGGAGAAAGGAATCAGCCCCAGCATTTT	CASSFGERNQPQHF
TRBV7-2	TRBD1	NA	TRBJ1-3	TGTGCCAGCAGCGGATCCGGGACAGGAGGTGGAAACACCATATATTTT	CASSGSGTGGGNTIYF
TRBV6-5	TRBD2	NA	TRBJ2-1	TGTGCCAGCAGTTACGGGCTAGCGGGAGGGGGAGAGCAGTTCTTC	CASSYGLAGGGEQFF
TRBV5-3	TRBD1	NA	TRBJ1-6	TGTGCCAGAGGACGGGACAGCCCATGCCATTCGGTTAATTCACCCCTCCACTTT	CARGRDSPCHSVNSPLHF
TRBV24-1	TRBD2	NA	TRBJ2-1	TGTGCCGCTGGGACTAGCCACAATGAGCAGTTCTTC	CAAGTSHNEQFF
TRBV5-4	TRBD2	once	TRBJ2-3	TGTGCCAGCAGCTTGGCGGGACTAGCGGGAGCAGATACGCAGTATTTT	CASSLAGLAGADTQYF
TRBV7-6	TRBD1	NA	TRBJ2-2	TGTGCCATCCCGACAGGGGAAATGGAGCTGTTTTTT	CAIPTGEMELFF
TRBV11-2	NA	NA	TRBJ2-5	TGTGCCAGCAGCTTAGCGCGGGAGACCCAGTACTTC	CASSLARETQYF
TRBV28	TRBD1	NA	TRBJ2-5	TGTGCCAGCAGTCTTACGGGACAGCCCTCCGAGACCCAGTACTTC	CASSLTGQPSETQYF
TRBV24-1	NA	NA	TRBJ2-1	TGTGCCACCAGTGATCCTGACAGCGAGCAGTTCTTC	CATSDPDSEQFF
TRBV28	NA	NA	TRBJ2-3	TGTGCCAGCAGTTCCCCCCTCAGGGCCAGCACAGATACGCAGTATTTT	CASSSPLRASTDTQYF
TRBV6-6	NA	NA	TRBJ1-1	TGTGCCAGCAGTTACTCTTGGACACAACGAGCTTTCTTT	CASSYSWTQRAFF
TRBV29-1	TRBD2	NA	TRBJ2-5	TGCAGCGCCGGACTAGCGGGAGAGACCCAGTACTTC	CSAGLAGETQYF
TRBV5-5	TRBD1	NA	TRBJ1-1	TGTGCCAGCAGCTCGCAAACAGGGACAGGGACTGAAGCTTTCTTT	CASSSQTGTGTEAFF
TRBV3-1/TRBV3-2	NA	NA	TRBJ1-2	TGTGCCAGCAGCCAACGAGCTAACTATGGCTACACCTTC	CASSQRANYGYTF
TRBV9	TRBD2	NA	TRBJ2-3	TGTGCCAGCAGCGTAGGGGCTAGCGGGAGATCTGTAACAGATACGCAGTATTTT	CASSVGASGRSVTDTQYF
TRBV7-2	TRBD1	NA	TRBJ2-3	TGTGCCAGCAGCCCTGACAGGGGGAATGCAGATACGCAGTATTTT	CASSPDRGNADTQYF
TRBV7-9	NA	NA	TRBJ1-2	TGTGCCAGCAGCTTAGAGTTAGCAACCGGGGGCTACACCTTC	CASSLELATGGYTF
TRBV6-6	NA	few	TRBJ1-5	TGTGCCACCCTCTCCCGGGACTCTAGCAATCAGCCCCAGCATTTT	CATLSRDSSNQPQHF
TRBV5-4	NA	NA	TRBJ2-7	TGTGCCAGCAGCCGGGACTCTAGCTCCAGCTCCTACGAGCAGTACTTC	CASSRDSSSSSYEQYF
TRBV6-7	TRBD1	NA	TRBJ1-2	TGTGCCAGCAGTTACAGAAGACAGGGGGCTGGCTACACCTTC	CASSYRRQGAGYTF
TRBV7-2	TRBD2	NA	TRBJ2-3	TGTGCCAGCAGCTTACGGTGGGAGGGCTCCCTTAGCACAGATACGCAGTATTTT	CASSLRWEGSLSTDTQYF
TRBV6-1	NA	NA	TRBJ2-5	TGTGCCAGCAGTGAATCGACTAGTCAAGAGACCCAGTACTTC	CASSESTSQETQYF
TRBV5-4	TRBD2	NA	TRBJ2-7	TGTGCCAGCAGCCCTGGGGGGGGACTAGTACACGAGCAGTACTTC	CASSPGGGLVHEQYF
TRBV9	NA	NA	TRBJ1-4	TGTGCCAGCAGCCTCAGCGGAGGGCTTAATGAAAAACTGTTTTTT	CASSLSGGLNEKLFF